This TCR beta chain was captured in a study of blood T cell repertoires in COVID-19. Looking at the study overall: Samples representing acute and convalescent COVID-19 were sourced from the United States, Italy and Spain.

Sequencing used immunoSEQ multiplex PCR; TCRdb keeps in-frame clones, though not all of them. The sample contains 150,000 to 200,000 clones, about 82% of which appear only once. This CDR3 spans 15 amino acids. CDR1 is MNHEY, CDR2 SVGAGI, per germline. Trimming cost V 6 bases and J 3 bases; bases outside gene matches: 10. Those enrolled in Seattle joined during active infection and were followed longitudinally afterward. The genes are TRBV6-5 and TRBJ2-7, with 8 bases fitting TRBD2. Material for sequencing was peripheral blood. The clonotype comes from a woman of 80 years or more with COVID-19, enrolled during active disease. CDR3 amino acids: CASRSTAGGLYEQYF. In DNA form, the CDR3 reads TGTGCCAGCAGATCCACGGCGGGGGGTCTCTACGAGCAGTACTTC.